The 20 T cell receptor beta chains below all came from one sample that was sequenced in a study of shared clonotypes between healthy human individuals. This table comes from immunoSEQ multiplex PCR, and its TCRdb copy is limited to in-frame clones, with some not included. The data contain around 500,000 clones, about 80% of them seen just once; the ten biggest clones take up roughly 12%. Sequenced: PBMCs. The receptors were gathered from a middle-aged woman in good health. Some clones in this sample may be carry-over from other donors' samples.

This clone was observed a handful of times. V and J are TRBV5-4 and TRBJ2-3; D uncertain. Trimming pared 4 bases from V and 1 base from J, leaving 16 bases between. CDR3 size: 16 residues. Germline values: CDR1 SGHNT, CDR2 YYREEE (reference sequence). The CDR3 loop is CASSLDDLIRTDTQYF. The CDR3 region has the DNA TGTGCCAGCAGCCTGGACGACCTCATCCGCACAGATACGCAGTATTTT.

V is TRBV7-3 and J is TRBJ1-5; D remains ambiguous. The CDR3 is 13 residues long. The V end was cut by 5 bases, the J end by 6 bases, with 11 bases between. Germline assignment: CDR1 SGHTA and CDR2 FQGTGA. The CDR3 DNA is TGTGCCAGCAGCCCCCCGGGTGGTCAGCCCCAGCATTTT. It translates to CASSPPGGQPQHF.

Written as DNA, the CDR3 is TGTGCCAGCAGTCCCGGGGACAGGGACGGCTATGGCTACACCTTC. This codes for CASSPGDRDGYGYTF. This chain uses TRBV28 with TRBJ1-2, with 9 bases lining up with TRBD1. This CDR3 region has 15 residues. Germline V gene lookup returns CDR1 MDHEN and CDR2 SYDVKM. J gave up 4 bases and V 5 bases, and 8 bases lay outside the gene matches.

V usage is TRBV6-1 and J usage is TRBJ1-4; tentative D call: TRBD1 (6 bases). V gave up 7 bases and J gave up 0 bases, with 6 bases separating them. This CDR3 is 13 amino acids long. Germline lookup yields CDR1 MNHNS and CDR2 SASEGT. The CDR3 DNA sequence: TGTGCCAGCAACAGGGCAACTAATGAAAAACTGTTTTTT. Translation gives CASNRATNEKLFF.

Only one count was recorded for this clone. In DNA form, the CDR3 reads TGCGCCAGCAGAAGCGGGGGACCTTACAATGAGCAGTTCTTC. This translates into CASRSGGPYNEQFF. The chain links TRBV10-2 to TRBJ2-1, with TRBD2 matching 8 bases. This CDR3 spans 14 amino acids. V lost 6 bases and J lost 4; bases outside the gene matches: 5. The germline V gene encodes CDR1 WSHSY and CDR2 SAAADI.

The V and J genes are TRBV7-2 and TRBJ2-7; D possibly corresponds to TRBD2 (5 bases). There are 14 residues in the CDR3. Germline V lookup: CDR1 SGHTA, CDR2 FQGNSA. The V and J ends lost 3 bases and 0 bases respectively, with 9 bases between them. CDR3 sequence reads: CASSFEGVSYEQYF. Written as DNA, the CDR3 is TGTGCCAGCAGCTTTGAGGGAGTCTCCTACGAGCAGTACTTC.

The chain joins TRBV7-8 to TRBJ2-1, with 8 bases identical to TRBD2. The germline V gene encodes CDR1 SGHVS and CDR2 FQNEAQ. The ends lost 5 bases at V and 0 bases at J; junction bases unmatched: 15. This CDR3 region has 19 residues. CDR3 bases: TGTGCCAGCAGCCCCCGCACCGTAACCGGGACTAGCTCCTACAATGAGCAGTTCTTC. Residues: CASSPRTVTGTSSYNEQFF.

The rearrangement links TRBV5-6 to TRBJ2-7; 7 bases align to TRBD1. This CDR3 is built from 14 residues. Trimming at V came to 1 base and at J to 1 base, leaving 2 bases not matched to a gene. The germline V gene encodes CDR1 SGHDT and CDR2 YYEEEE. The CDR3 sequence is CASSLRTGSYEQYF. The DNA for the CDR3 is TGTGCCAGCAGCTTGCGGACAGGATCCTACGAGCAGTACTTC.

The chain couples TRBV28 to TRBJ2-1; the D gene is possibly TRBD2 (5 bases). The CDR3 is 13 residues long. Trimming removed 4 bases at V and 9 bases at J, with 13 bases between. Germline lookup yields CDR1 MDHEN and CDR2 SYDVKM. In DNA, the CDR3 is TGTGCCAGCAGTTCCCTCGAGGGTGGTGAGCAGTTCTTC. It yields the protein CASSSLEGGEQFF.

The V and J genes are TRBV5-1 and TRBJ2-3, with D tentatively TRBD2 (5 bases). The CDR3 consists of 16 residues. Germline assignment: CDR1 SGHRS and CDR2 YFSETQ. V lost 3 bases, J lost 3 bases, and 17 bases lay in between. CDR3 region: CASSSGLAFRTDTQYF. The DNA of the CDR3 is TGCGCCAGCAGCTCGGGGTTAGCGTTTAGGACAGATACGCAGTATTTT.

This chain's CDR3 is CASSRRRDRSYEQYF. Written as DNA, the CDR3 is TGCGCCAGCAGCCGCCGCCGGGACCGATCCTACGAGCAGTACTTC. This chain links TRBV4-3 with TRBJ2-7; TRBD1 or TRBD2 may be the D gene (5 bases each). V was cut by 4 bases and J by 1 base, with 14 bases left in between. CDR1 is LGHNA and CDR2 is YSLEER in the germline V gene. The CDR3 loop spans 15 amino acids.

This clone has a handful of counts. This chain uses TRBV29-1 with TRBJ2-6, with no clear D. V gave up 0 bases and J gave up 4 bases, with 4 bases separating them. The CDR3 is made up of 13 amino acids. CDR1 SQVTM and CDR2 ANQGSEA come from the germline V gene. The CDR3 DNA reads TGCAGCGTTGAAGATCTCGGGGCCAACGTCCTGACTTTC. This translates into CSVEDLGANVLTF.

The genes are TRBV2 and TRBJ1-5; D remains unclear. The CDR3 is made up of 17 amino acids. V was shortened by 0 bases and J by 0 bases, with 12 bases between the two germline ends. Germline CDR1 reads SNHLY; CDR2 reads FYNNEI. The CDR3 sequence: CASSEAPAAYSNQPQHF. CDR3 bases: TGTGCCAGCAGTGAAGCGCCGGCAGCTTATAGCAATCAGCCCCAGCATTTT.

This clone was seen a single time. This sample also contains other DNA sequences that code for the same CDR3. The gene calls are TRBV9 and TRBJ2-2; D ambiguous. Germline lookup yields CDR1 SGDLS and CDR2 YYNGEE. V was trimmed by 0 bases and J by 1 base, leaving 4 bases between them. This CDR3 has 14 residues. The CDR3 DNA is TGTGCCAGCAGCGTAGCTAGGAACACCGGGGAGCTGTTTTTT. Its protein is CASSVARNTGELFF.

V and J are TRBV6-6 and TRBJ1-1, with D unclear. V dropped 0 bases and J dropped 8 bases, with 13 bases sitting between them. Per germline, CDR1 MNHNY and CDR2 SVGAGI (reference sequence). This CDR3 is 14 amino acids long. The CDR3 sequence: CASSYSTTGVEAFF. CDR3 DNA sequence: TGTGCCAGCAGTTACTCGACAACTGGGGTCGAAGCTTTCTTT.

The chain combines TRBV5-1 with TRBJ2-7; possible D gene TRBD1, 6 bases. The V gene's germline CDR1 is SGHRS and CDR2 YFSETQ. V was pared by 1 base and J by 9 bases, with 17 bases between. CDR3 size: 14 residues. The CDR3: CASSLTGTTRVQYF. The CDR3 bases are TGCGCCAGCAGCTTGACAGGGACGACGCGAGTGCAGTACTTC.

The V call is TRBV4-1, the J call TRBJ2-2; 13 bases line up with TRBD2. This CDR3 has 18 amino acids. The V gene end was trimmed by 0 bases and the J gene end by 4 bases; junction bases not matched to a gene: 5. Germline V gives CDR1 MGHRA, CDR2 YSYEKL. CDR3 nucleotides: TGCGCCAGCAGCCAAGAACTAGCGGGAGGGCCGCGCACCGGGGAGCTGTTTTTT. Translation: CASSQELAGGPRTGELFF.

The chain carries TRBV5-1 and TRBJ2-2; possibly TRBD1 or TRBD2 for D (5 bases each). The length of the CDR3 is 15 residues. The V gene's germline CDR1 is SGHRS and CDR2 YFSETQ. V was pared by 0 bases and J by 3 bases, with 9 bases between. The CDR3: CASSLGGGDTGELFF. In DNA form, the CDR3 reads TGCGCCAGCAGCTTGGGTGGGGGTGACACCGGGGAGCTGTTTTTT.

V and J are TRBV13 and TRBJ2-1; weak D call: TRBD2 (7 bases). The germline gives CDR1 PRHDT, CDR2 FYEKMQ (reference sequence). CDR3 length equals 13 residues. With 6 bases removed from V and 10 bases from J, the gap between germline ends came to 16 bases. CDR3 region: CASRRGGFGEQFF. The CDR3 DNA reads TGTGCCAGCAGGCGCGGGGGCTTCGGGGAGCAGTTCTTC.

V usage is TRBV13 and J usage is TRBJ2-2; unclear D gene. Germline lookup yields CDR1 PRHDT and CDR2 FYEKMQ (reference sequence). Trimming took off 5 bases at V and 1 base at J, with 14 bases between the two ends. This CDR3 is 16 amino acids long. CDR3 coding DNA: TGTGCCAGCAGCCTACAAACGGACGGGAACACCGGGGAGCTGTTTTTT. Translated: CASSLQTDGNTGELFF.